This TCR beta chain appears in the sequencing data of a study of T-cell reconstitution after alpha-beta-depleted transplantation in children. J gave up 4 bases and V 5 bases, and 10 bases lay outside the gene matches. The V gene's germline CDR1 is SGHTA and CDR2 FQGTGA. This CDR3 has 16 residues. Unique molecular identifiers were built into the TCRbeta library. A single record per CDR3 protein comes from TCRdb applying MiXCR to the PCR reads. Found here are a few hundred thousand distinct CDR3 sequences, about 12% of them singletons; the top ten hold around 5.6%. The receptor was derived from a human donor who donated a stem cell graft to a child with combined immunodeficiency. The chain employs TRBV7-3 and TRBJ2-1; 8 nucleotides agree with TRBD2. The sequencing used PBMCs from the stem cell graft donor, collected from the stem cell graft. The CDR3 protein is CASSPARGGAYNEQFF. DNA for the CDR3: TGTGCCAGCAGCCCCGCCCGGGGGGGGGCTTACAATGAGCAGTTCTTC. Based on the CDR3 plus reference TRBV7-3 and TRBJ2-1, the full variable domain is GAGVSQTPSNKVTEKGKYVELRCDPISGHTALYWYRQSLGQGPEFLIYFQGTGAADDSGLPNDRFFAVRPEGSVSTLKIQRTERGDSAVYLCASSPARGGAYNEQFFGPGTRLTVL.